This T cell receptor (beta chain) was captured by sequencing in a study of shared clonotypes between healthy human individuals. V shed 6 bases and J shed 2 bases, with 10 bases lying between them. Germline assignment: CDR1 KGHSH and CDR2 LQKENI. The CDR3 totals 13 residues. Assay: immunoSEQ multiplex PCR; the TCRdb copy retains only in-frame clones and omits some. The table includes about 1 million clones, roughly 75% detected once. This clonotype originated in a man younger than 35 in good health. The sequencing input was memory CD4+ T cells sorted from blood. The sample's subset: CD45RA-negative fraction. The V gene is TRBV18, the J gene TRBJ1-2; no clear D. DNA of the CDR3: TGTGCCAGCTCTGAGGAGGGAAACTATGGCTACACCTTC. It codes for CASSEEGNYGYTF.